These T cell receptor beta chains were read from a single sample in a study of cytomegalovirus exposure and HLA in healthy donors. Repertoires were generated with immunoSEQ multiplex PCR, while TCRdb's copy carries only in-frame clones and drops some. The data contain more than 95,000 clones, 95% to 97% of them singletons. The specimen was PBMCs. The receptors were gathered from a man in his late teens or twenties in good health and CMV-seronegative. Both conserved end residues are part of each CDR3. The D gene is left open where the match is weak. Some rows have no size entry. The others give once, few or many, or a class for an expanded clone.

TRBV9	NA	TRBJ2-1	NA	TGTGCCAGCAGCGTCGGTTCGGGGGAGTACCCCGGATCATACAATGAGCAGTTCTTC	CASSVGSGEYPGSYNEQFF
TRBV5-8	NA	TRBJ2-1	NA	TGTGCCAGCAACAGGGTCAGCTCCTACAATGAGCAGTTCTTC	CASNRVSSYNEQFF
TRBV7-2	NA	TRBJ2-2	NA	TGTGCCAGCAGCTTATTGCGGGGTACCGGGGAGCTGTTTTTT	CASSLLRGTGELFF
TRBV30	NA	TRBJ2-4	NA	TGTGCCTGGAGGCACCCCGGCAAAAACATTCAGTACTTC	CAWRHPGKNIQYF
TRBV27	once	TRBJ2-1	NA	TGTGCCAGCAGTTCCGGGGGAGACTCCTACAATGAGCAGTTCTTC	CASSSGGDSYNEQFF
TRBV7-3	NA	TRBJ1-4	NA	TGTGCCAGCAGCTTAACGGGAGGGACTAATGAAAAACTGTTTTTT	CASSLTGGTNEKLFF
TRBV11-2	NA	TRBJ2-7	TRBD2	TGTGCCAGCAGCTTATCCTCGTCTAGCGGGAGCTACGAGCAGTACTTC	CASSLSSSSGSYEQYF
TRBV19	NA	TRBJ2-2	NA	TGTGCCAGTAGTATAGATGTGGGGCTGCGGACCGGGGAGCTGTTTTTT	CASSIDVGLRTGELFF
TRBV7-9	NA	TRBJ1-2	NA	TGTGCCAGCAGTGCCCAACAGGTCTCGCCTGGAGGCTACACCTTC	CASSAQQVSPGGYTF
TRBV7-9	NA	TRBJ2-3	TRBD2	TGTGCCAGCAGCCGAGCGGGAGGAGCCACAGATACGCAGTATTTT	CASSRAGGATDTQYF
TRBV7-2	NA	TRBJ2-7	TRBD2	TGTGCCAGCAGCTTAAGTAGCGGGAGAAGGCAGCAGTACTTC	CASSLSSGRRQQYF
TRBV5-6	NA	TRBJ1-3	TRBD1	TGTGCCAGCAGCTTGACAGGGGCCGGCTCTGGAAACACCATATATTTT	CASSLTGAGSGNTIYF
TRBV25-1	once	TRBJ2-1	TRBD1	TGTGCCAGCAGTGGCCAGGGGGAGAATGAGCAGTTCTTC	CASSGQGENEQFF
TRBV11-3	NA	TRBJ1-1	TRBD1	TGTGCCAGCAGCCCGAGACAGGGGACTGAAGCTTTCTTT	CASSPRQGTEAFF
TRBV6-5	NA	TRBJ2-4	NA	TGTGCCAGCAGTTCCTGGAAAGACAATTGGAACATTCAGTACTTC	CASSSWKDNWNIQYF
TRBV11-2	NA	TRBJ1-1	TRBD1	TGTGCCAGCAGCCACCGACAGGGGGCGAACACTGAAGCTTTCTTT	CASSHRQGANTEAFF
TRBV5-1	NA	TRBJ2-7	TRBD2	TGCGCCAGCAGCCAGGGGTCGGCTAGCGGGAGTTTCGAGCAGTACTTC	CASSQGSASGSFEQYF
TRBV4-2	NA	TRBJ1-1	TRBD1	TGTGCCAGCAGCCAATTAGACCAGGGGGCATTTAACACTGAAGCTTTCTTT	CASSQLDQGAFNTEAFF
TRBV10-3	NA	TRBJ2-2	NA	TGTGCCATCAGAGCTCCGTTGACAGTGAACACCGGGGAGCTGTTTTTT	CAIRAPLTVNTGELFF
TRBV5-8	NA	TRBJ1-2	TRBD1	TGTGCCAGCAGCTGGGACAGGCAGGGCTACACCTTC	CASSWDRQGYTF
TRBV28	NA	TRBJ2-7	NA	TGTGCCAGCAGTTCCGGAAGGGGGACTACCTACGAGCAGTACTTC	CASSSGRGTTYEQYF
TRBV9	NA	TRBJ2-7	TRBD2	TGTGCCAGCAGCGCAGGACTAGCGGAGACCTACGAGCAGTACTTC	CASSAGLAETYEQYF
TRBV28	NA	TRBJ1-1	NA	TGTGCCAGCAGTTTAGGCCCCTACCGGACAAGTCTCACTGAAGCTTTCTTT	CASSLGPYRTSLTEAFF
TRBV6-1	NA	TRBJ2-3	NA	TGTGCCAGCAGTGAACAGAATCAGGTTGGCGATACGCAGTATTTT	CASSEQNQVGDTQYF
TRBV28	once	TRBJ1-2	NA	TGTGCCAGCAGTTTAAACAGTACCCCCTATGGCTACACCTTC	CASSLNSTPYGYTF
TRBV9	NA	TRBJ2-7	TRBD1	TGTGCCAGCAGCAGAGAAACCGGGACAGCATACGAGCAGTACTTC	CASSRETGTAYEQYF
TRBV9	NA	TRBJ2-3	NA	TGTGCCAGCAGCGTAGGTTTATGGGACTCGAGCACAGATACGCAGTATTTT	CASSVGLWDSSTDTQYF
TRBV9	NA	TRBJ2-3	TRBD2	TGTGCCAGCAGCTCGACTAGCGGGTTCACAGATACGCAGTATTTT	CASSSTSGFTDTQYF
TRBV5-4	NA	TRBJ2-3	NA	TGTGCCAGCAGCGACAACGAGTGGGGGGAGACAAATGACACAGATACGCAGTATTTT	CASSDNEWGETNDTDTQYF
TRBV9	NA	TRBJ2-1	NA	TGTGCCAGCAGCGGGGGCAGGGGCCGATACAATGAGCAGTTCTTC	CASSGGRGRYNEQFF
TRBV10-3	NA	TRBJ2-3	TRBD2	TGTGCCACCCGACTAGCGGGACAGTCAGATACGCAGTATTTT	CATRLAGQSDTQYF
TRBV28	NA	TRBJ2-1	TRBD2	TGTGCCAGCACTTACACGCGGGAGTCCGGGGGAAATGAGCAGTTCTTC	CASTYTRESGGNEQFF
TRBV7-9	NA	TRBJ2-2	TRBD2	TGTGCCAGCAGCTCCCCGGGACTAGGAGTTACCGGGGAGCTGTTTTTT	CASSSPGLGVTGELFF
TRBV12-5	once	TRBJ2-2	NA	TGTGCTAGTGGTTTACGGGAAGCCGCGTACACCGGGGAGCTGTTTTTT	CASGLREAAYTGELFF
TRBV7-9	NA	TRBJ1-2	TRBD1	TGTGCCAGCAGCTCCGGACAGGGGGTTGGCTACACCTTC	CASSSGQGVGYTF
TRBV11-2	NA	TRBJ2-7	NA	TGTGCCAGCAGCTTAACCCAACAGGTGTCCTACGAGCAGTACTTC	CASSLTQQVSYEQYF
TRBV28	NA	TRBJ2-2	NA	TGTGCCAGCAGTTTCCGGGTCTACACCGGGGAGCTGTTTTTT	CASSFRVYTGELFF
TRBV11-3	NA	TRBJ2-1	NA	TGTGCCAGCAGCTCGTTCCCCAATGAGCAGTTCTTC	CASSSFPNEQFF
TRBV6-5	NA	TRBJ2-5	NA	TGTGCCAGCAGTTACTCGAGTCAGAGGGCCGCGACCCAGTACTTC	CASSYSSQRAATQYF
TRBV20-1	once	TRBJ1-1	NA	TGCAGTGCTAGTGGTCAGGATGAAGCTTTCTTT	CSASGQDEAFF
TRBV27	medium-sized	TRBJ1-5	NA	TGTGCCAGCAGTCTCGGAGGGGGGGCGAATCAGCCCCAGCATTTT	CASSLGGGANQPQHF
TRBV28	NA	TRBJ2-7	TRBD1	TGTGCCAGCAGTTTCTCGGGACAGGGGCTCTACGAGCAGTACTTC	CASSFSGQGLYEQYF
TRBV13	NA	TRBJ1-1	NA	TGTGCCAGCAGCTCGACAGGTGAAGCTTTCTTT	CASSSTGEAFF
TRBV28	NA	TRBJ2-7	TRBD2	TGTGCCAGCCGTGGTCTTCGGGCTAGCGGGCTCCTCTACGAGCAGTACTTC	CASRGLRASGLLYEQYF
TRBV7-9	NA	TRBJ1-1	TRBD1	TGTGCCAGCAGCTTAGATCCAGGGGGAACTGAAGCTTTCTTT	CASSLDPGGTEAFF
TRBV7-6	NA	TRBJ2-7	NA	TGTGCCAGGGGGGGATTACCCTACGAGCAGTACTTC	CARGGLPYEQYF
TRBV2	NA	TRBJ2-7	NA	TGTGCCAGCAGCAACTCGAAGAGCTCCTACGAGCAGTACTTC	CASSNSKSSYEQYF
TRBV7-2	NA	TRBJ2-1	TRBD2	TGTGCCAGCAGCCTGACTAGCTTAAATGAGCAGTTCTTC	CASSLTSLNEQFF
TRBV9	NA	TRBJ2-1	TRBD2	TGTGCCAGCAGCCCACGGGAGGCTACCTACAATGAGCAGTTCTTC	CASSPREATYNEQFF
TRBV7-8	once	TRBJ2-5	TRBD1	TGTGCCAGCAGCCCCAATTCGAATGACAGGGAGTGGAAAGAGACCCAGTACTTC	CASSPNSNDREWKETQYF
TRBV11-1	NA	TRBJ2-5	TRBD2	TGTGCCAGCAGCCCCACTAGCGGGTATACCCAAGAGACCCAGTACTTC	CASSPTSGYTQETQYF
TRBV20-1	NA	TRBJ1-2	NA	TGCAGTGTCTGGCAGAAAAGTGGCTACACCTTC	CSVWQKSGYTF
TRBV4-2	NA	TRBJ2-1	TRBD2	TGTGCCAGCAGCCAAGATATCCCGGGACTAGGAGTGCAGGAGCAGTTCTTC	CASSQDIPGLGVQEQFF
TRBV19	NA	TRBJ2-1	NA	TGTGCCAGTAGTATGGGTGCGGAGGGGTACAATGAGCAGTTCTTC	CASSMGAEGYNEQFF
TRBV11-2	NA	TRBJ2-7	NA	TGTGCCAGCAGCTTAGATCCGGGGAGCTCCTACGAGCAGTACTTC	CASSLDPGSSYEQYF
TRBV20-1	NA	TRBJ2-3	NA	TGCAGTGCTGCTTCAGCAGATACGCAGTATTTT	CSAASADTQYF
TRBV9	once	TRBJ2-1	NA	TGTGCCAGCAGCCCCGCGGGGAGCTCCTACAATGAGCAGTTCTTC	CASSPAGSSYNEQFF
TRBV10-2	NA	TRBJ2-3	TRBD2	TGCGCCAGCAGTGAGATCGCGGGAGTAGGGAGGGATACGCAGTATTTT	CASSEIAGVGRDTQYF
TRBV11-2	NA	TRBJ2-2	TRBD1	TGTGCCAGCAGGCGAGTCCGGACAGGGCACACCGGGGAGCTGTTTTTT	CASRRVRTGHTGELFF
TRBV6-1	NA	TRBJ2-7	TRBD1	TGTGCCACCCCACCGGGACAGGGGGTATCCGAGCAGTACTTC	CATPPGQGVSEQYF